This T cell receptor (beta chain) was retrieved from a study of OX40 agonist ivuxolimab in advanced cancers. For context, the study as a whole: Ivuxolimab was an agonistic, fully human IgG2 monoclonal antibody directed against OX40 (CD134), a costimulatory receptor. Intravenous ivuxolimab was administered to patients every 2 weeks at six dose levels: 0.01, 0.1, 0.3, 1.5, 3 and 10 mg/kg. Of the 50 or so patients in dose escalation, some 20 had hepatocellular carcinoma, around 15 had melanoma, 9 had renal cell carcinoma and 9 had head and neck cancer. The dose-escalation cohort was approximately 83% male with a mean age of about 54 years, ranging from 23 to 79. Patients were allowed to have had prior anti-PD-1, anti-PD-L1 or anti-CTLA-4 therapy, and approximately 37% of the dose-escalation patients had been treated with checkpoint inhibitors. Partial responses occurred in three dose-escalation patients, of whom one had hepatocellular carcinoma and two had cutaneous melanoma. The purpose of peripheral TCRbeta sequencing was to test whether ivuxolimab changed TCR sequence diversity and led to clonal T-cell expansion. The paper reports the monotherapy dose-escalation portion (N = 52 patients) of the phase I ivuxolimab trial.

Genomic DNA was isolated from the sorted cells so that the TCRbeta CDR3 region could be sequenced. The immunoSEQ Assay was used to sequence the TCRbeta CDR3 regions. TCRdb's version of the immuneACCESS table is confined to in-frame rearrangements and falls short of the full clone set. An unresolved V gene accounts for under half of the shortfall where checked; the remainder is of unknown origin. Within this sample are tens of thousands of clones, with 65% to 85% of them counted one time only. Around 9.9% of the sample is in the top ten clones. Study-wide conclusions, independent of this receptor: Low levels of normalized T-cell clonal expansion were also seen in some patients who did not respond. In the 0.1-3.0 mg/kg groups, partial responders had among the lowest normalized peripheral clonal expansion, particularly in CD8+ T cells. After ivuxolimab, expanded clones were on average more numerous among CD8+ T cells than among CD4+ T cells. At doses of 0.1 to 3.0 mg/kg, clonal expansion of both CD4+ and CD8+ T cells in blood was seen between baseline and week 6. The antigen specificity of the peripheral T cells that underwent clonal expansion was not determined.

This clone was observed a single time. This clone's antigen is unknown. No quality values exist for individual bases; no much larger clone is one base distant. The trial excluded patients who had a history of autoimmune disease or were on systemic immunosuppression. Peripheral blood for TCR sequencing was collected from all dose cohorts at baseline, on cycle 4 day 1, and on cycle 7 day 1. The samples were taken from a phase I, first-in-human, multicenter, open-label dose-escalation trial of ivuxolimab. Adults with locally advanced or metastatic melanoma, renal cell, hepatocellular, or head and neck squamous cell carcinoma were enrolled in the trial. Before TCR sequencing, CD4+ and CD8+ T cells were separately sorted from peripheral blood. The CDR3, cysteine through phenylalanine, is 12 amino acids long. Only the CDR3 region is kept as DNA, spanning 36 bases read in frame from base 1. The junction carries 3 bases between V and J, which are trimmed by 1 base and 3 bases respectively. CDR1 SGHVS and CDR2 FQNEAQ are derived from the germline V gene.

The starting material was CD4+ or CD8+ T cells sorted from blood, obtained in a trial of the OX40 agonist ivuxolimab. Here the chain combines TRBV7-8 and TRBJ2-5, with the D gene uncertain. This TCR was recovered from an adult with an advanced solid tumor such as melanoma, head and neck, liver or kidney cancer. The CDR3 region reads CASSLGEETQYF. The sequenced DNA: TGTGCCAGCAGCTTAGGAGAAGAGACCCAGTACTTC.